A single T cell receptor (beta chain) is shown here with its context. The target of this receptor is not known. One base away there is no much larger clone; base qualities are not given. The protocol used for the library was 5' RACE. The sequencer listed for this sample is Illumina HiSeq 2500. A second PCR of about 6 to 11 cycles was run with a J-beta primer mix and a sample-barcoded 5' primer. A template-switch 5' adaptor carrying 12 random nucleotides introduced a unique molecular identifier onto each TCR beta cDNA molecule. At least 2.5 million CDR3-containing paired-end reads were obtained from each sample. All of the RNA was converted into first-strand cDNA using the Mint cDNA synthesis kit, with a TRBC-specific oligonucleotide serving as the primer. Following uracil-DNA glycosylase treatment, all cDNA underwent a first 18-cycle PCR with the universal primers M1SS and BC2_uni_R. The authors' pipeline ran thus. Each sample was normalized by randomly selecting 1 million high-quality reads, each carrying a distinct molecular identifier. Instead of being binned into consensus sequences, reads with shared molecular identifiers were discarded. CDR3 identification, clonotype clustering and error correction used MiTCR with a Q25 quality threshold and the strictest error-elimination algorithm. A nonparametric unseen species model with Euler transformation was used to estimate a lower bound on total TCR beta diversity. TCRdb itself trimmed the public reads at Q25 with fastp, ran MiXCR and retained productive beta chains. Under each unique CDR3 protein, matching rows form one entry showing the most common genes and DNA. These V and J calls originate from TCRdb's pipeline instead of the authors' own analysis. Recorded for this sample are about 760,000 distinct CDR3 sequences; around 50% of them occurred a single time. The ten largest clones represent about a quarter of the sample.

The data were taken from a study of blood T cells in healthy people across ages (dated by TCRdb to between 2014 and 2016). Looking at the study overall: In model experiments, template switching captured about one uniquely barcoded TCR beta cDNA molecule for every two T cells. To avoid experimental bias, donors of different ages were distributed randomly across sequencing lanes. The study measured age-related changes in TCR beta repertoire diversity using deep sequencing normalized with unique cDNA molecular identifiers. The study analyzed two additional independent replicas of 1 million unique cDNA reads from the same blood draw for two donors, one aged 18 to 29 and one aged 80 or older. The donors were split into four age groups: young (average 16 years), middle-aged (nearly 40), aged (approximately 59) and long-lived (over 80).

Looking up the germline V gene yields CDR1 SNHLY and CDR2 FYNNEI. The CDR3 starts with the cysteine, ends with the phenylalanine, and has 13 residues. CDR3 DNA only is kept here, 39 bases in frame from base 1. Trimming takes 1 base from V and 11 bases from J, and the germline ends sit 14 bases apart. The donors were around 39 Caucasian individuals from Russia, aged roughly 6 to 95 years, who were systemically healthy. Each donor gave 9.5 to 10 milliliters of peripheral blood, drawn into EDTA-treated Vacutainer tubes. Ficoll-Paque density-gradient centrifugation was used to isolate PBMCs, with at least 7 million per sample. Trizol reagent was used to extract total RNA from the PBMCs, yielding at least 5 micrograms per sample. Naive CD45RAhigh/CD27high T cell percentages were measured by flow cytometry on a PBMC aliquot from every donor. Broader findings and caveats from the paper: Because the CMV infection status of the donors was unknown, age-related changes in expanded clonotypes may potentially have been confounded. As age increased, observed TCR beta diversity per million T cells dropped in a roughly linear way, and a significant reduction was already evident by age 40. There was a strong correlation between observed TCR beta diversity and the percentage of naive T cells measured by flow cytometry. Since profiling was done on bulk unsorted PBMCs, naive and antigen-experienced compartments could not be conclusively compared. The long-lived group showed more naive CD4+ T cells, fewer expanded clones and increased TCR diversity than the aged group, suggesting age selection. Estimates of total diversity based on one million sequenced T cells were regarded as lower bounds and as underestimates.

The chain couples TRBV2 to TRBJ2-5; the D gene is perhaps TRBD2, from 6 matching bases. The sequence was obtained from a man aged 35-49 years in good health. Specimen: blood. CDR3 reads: CASSEGVGGEQYF. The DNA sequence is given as TGTGCCAGCAGTGAAGGAGTGGGGGGTGAGCAGTACTTC.